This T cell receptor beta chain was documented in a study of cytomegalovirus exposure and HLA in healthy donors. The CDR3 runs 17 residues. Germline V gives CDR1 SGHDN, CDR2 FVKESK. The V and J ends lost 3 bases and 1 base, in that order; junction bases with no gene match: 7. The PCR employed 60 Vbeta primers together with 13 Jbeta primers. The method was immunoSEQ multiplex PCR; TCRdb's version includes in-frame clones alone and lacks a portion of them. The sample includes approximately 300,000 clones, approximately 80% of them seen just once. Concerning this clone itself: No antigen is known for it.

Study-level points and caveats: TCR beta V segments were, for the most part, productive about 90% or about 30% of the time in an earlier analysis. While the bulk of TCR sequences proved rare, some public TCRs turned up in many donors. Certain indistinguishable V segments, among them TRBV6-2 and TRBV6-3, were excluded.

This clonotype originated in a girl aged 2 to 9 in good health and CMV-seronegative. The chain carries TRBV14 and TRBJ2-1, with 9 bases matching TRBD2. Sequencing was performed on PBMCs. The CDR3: CASSQRLGLASYNEQFF. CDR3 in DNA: TGTGCCAGCAGCCAGAGACTCGGACTAGCGTCCTACAATGAGCAGTTCTTC.